This T cell receptor beta chain came from a study of lymphopenia after photon versus proton radiotherapy (dated by TCRdb to the late 2010s). Regarding the study in general: The immunological effects of photon versus proton radiation therapy were compared in patients with gastrointestinal tumors who developed high-grade lymphopenia. The goal of the study was to characterize the differences between the two radiation modalities in how they affect the immune system. The cohort comprised 20 to 25 patients with gastrointestinal tumors who received either photon or proton therapy and then developed lymphopenia.

Results and caveats for the whole study, not just this receptor: During treatment, patients who received proton therapy stayed relatively stable, whereas patients who received photon therapy lost naive T cells and TCR diversity and gained effector/memory populations. After the lymphocyte count nadir, repertoires from photon-treated patients showed oligoclonal expansion, particularly of CD8+ Temra cells, and this expansion drove the decline in diversity. The survival association was examined only in patients who died, and the authors described better survival with proton therapy as a possibility, not as a demonstrated result. Across the cohort, a larger post-nadir drop in TCR diversity was inversely correlated with overall survival time among patients who died.

Including the terminal cysteine and phenylalanine, the CDR3 comprises 11 residues. The entry retains the CDR3 DNA only, 33 bases that are in frame from base 1. V lost 9 bases and J lost 3 bases; the stretch between them is 9 bases long. The germline V gene sets CDR1 to MNHEY and CDR2 to SVGAGI. Library preparation used the immunoSEQ multiplex PCR assay. Deep sequencing of rearranged TCR beta loci, alongside multiparametric flow cytometry, was used to profile T cell repertoires. TCRdb stores this immuneACCESS table with in-frame sequences only. Part of the clones is absent; in the studies checked, under half of the shortfall reflects unresolved V genes, and no reason is known for the rest. The sample profile shows fewer than 20,000 clones; 70% to 90% of them were found once. The ten biggest clones cover approximately 9.1% of the sample. As concerns this clone: No antigen is known for it. No base quality information exists; no much larger clone differs at one position.

The clonotype comes from an older man with pancreatic cancer. The chain joins TRBV6-5 to TRBJ2-7; no D gene is confidently identified. The material sequenced was peripheral blood, taken from a patient treated with proton-based radiotherapy. The CDR3 reads CASLLLYEQYF. The nucleotides read TGTGCCAGTTTGCTTCTCTACGAGCAGTACTTC.